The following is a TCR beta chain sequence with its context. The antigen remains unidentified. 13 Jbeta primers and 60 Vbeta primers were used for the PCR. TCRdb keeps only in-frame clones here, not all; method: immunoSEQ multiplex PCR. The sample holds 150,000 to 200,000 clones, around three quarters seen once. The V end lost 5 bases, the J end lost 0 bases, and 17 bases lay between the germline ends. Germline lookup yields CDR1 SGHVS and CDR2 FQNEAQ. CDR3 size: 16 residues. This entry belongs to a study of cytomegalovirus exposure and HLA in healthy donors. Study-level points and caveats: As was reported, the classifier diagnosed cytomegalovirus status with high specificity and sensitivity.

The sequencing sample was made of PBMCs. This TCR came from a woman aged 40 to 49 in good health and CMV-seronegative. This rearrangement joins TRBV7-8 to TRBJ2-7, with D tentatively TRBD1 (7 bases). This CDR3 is CASSRPRGEASYEQYF. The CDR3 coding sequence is TGTGCCAGCAGCAGACCCAGGGGGGAGGCCTCCTACGAGCAGTACTTC.